This T cell receptor beta chain stems from a study of blood T cell repertoires in COVID-19. Overall study context: PBMCs, B-cell-depleted T cells, or T cells were the source of the cDNA or gDNA that made up the material.

Trimming stripped 6 bases from V and 4 bases from J, with 19 bases between. This CDR3 comprises 16 residues. Germline values: CDR1 MDHEN, CDR2 SYDVKM. In the study's own analysis: For nucleated cells, counts were estimated from reference gene primer amplification. Measured with immunoSEQ multiplex PCR; TCRdb has only the in-frame clones, and not every one. Clonal size and the V and J genes are those of that table, whereas D and trimming came from the DNA. The sample comprises some 240,000 clones, over 75% of which are singletons, and 2.5% to 3.5% rests with the top ten. This sequence was found in a woman aged 40-49 years who had been exposed to COVID-19. The genes are TRBV28 and TRBJ1-5; D might be TRBD1 (5 bases). Sample: PBMCs or T cells enriched from blood (not recorded which). In DNA, the CDR3 is TGTGCCAGCAGCAGAAGGGGTAGGGCGGGAAATCAGCCCCAGCATTTT. As protein: CASSRRGRAGNQPQHF. Supplemented by reference TRBV28 and TRBJ1-5, the full variable domain reads DVKVTQSSRYLVKRTGEKVFLECVQDMDHENMFWYRQDPGLGLRLIYFSYDVKMKEKGDIPEGYSVSREKKERFSLILESASTNQTSMYLCASSRRGRAGNQPQHFGDGTRLSIL.